This TCR beta chain came from a study of human T cells and chemical hapten exposure. The time point was: pre-sensitization, week 0. This sample's treatment: therapeutic diphenylcyclopropenone sensitization with weekly scalp DPC. Blood, whole and unfractionated, served as the source for total RNA extraction. The J segment lost 1 base and the V segment lost 4 bases, leaving 3 bases of the junction unmatched. Looked up from germline, CDR1 is LGHDT and CDR2 is YNNKEL (reference sequence). The length of the CDR3 is 15 residues. TCRdb re-derived calls from the RACE reads in MiXCR, one entry per CDR3 protein. The sample shows tens of thousands of distinct CDR3 sequences, around 12% of them seen only once.

The TCR was taken from a woman aged 40-49 years with alopecia areata. Some clones in this sample may be carry-over from other donors' samples. The V and J genes are TRBV3-1 and TRBJ1-2, with 10 bases matching TRBD1. The material sequenced was whole blood, taken in connection with sensitization to the hapten diphenylcyclopropenone (DPC). Written as DNA, the CDR3 is TGTGCCAGCAGCCTGGGACAGGGGATTAACTATGGCTACACCTTC. Amino acid sequence: CASSLGQGINYGYTF.